This entry lists 20 T cell receptor beta chains sequenced from one sample in a study of identical twins. One entry per CDR3 protein results from TCRdb running MiXCR on the 5' RACE reads. The repertoire holds about 790,000 distinct CDR3 sequences, with roughly 20% as singletons. These data were also reused for a study on T cells expressing NK-cell markers.

Sequencing input: PBMCs. The receptors stem from a young woman in good health.

V gene TRBV7-6 combines with J gene TRBJ2-7, with D perhaps matching TRBD2 (5 bases). The CDR3 runs to 16 residues. Looked up from germline, CDR1 is SGHVS and CDR2 is FNYEAQ. Trimming pared 2 bases from V and 6 bases from J, leaving 20 bases between. The CDR3 DNA reads as TGTGCCAGCAGCTTAAAACCGGGAATTGAAACGGGCGAGCAGTACTTC. This codes for CASSLKPGIETGEQYF.

CDR3 region: CSARLAGARQETQYF. The CDR3 nucleotides read TGCAGTGCTCGGCTAGCGGGAGCAAGGCAAGAGACCCAGTACTTC. The J gene is TRBJ2-5, the V gene TRBV20-1, with 10 bases identical to TRBD2. Trimming removed 5 bases from V and 2 bases from J; junction bases left unmatched: 8. Per germline, CDR1 DFQATT and CDR2 SNEGSKA (reference sequence). This CDR3 is 15 amino acids long.

The chain links TRBV7-9 to TRBJ2-3; D call uncertain. V was cut by 0 bases and J by 0 bases, with 7 bases left in between. The CDR3 runs 15 residues. The V gene's germline CDR1 is SEHNR and CDR2 FQNEAQ (reference sequence). The CDR3 here is CASSLAPESTDTQYF. CDR3 bases: TGTGCCAGCAGCTTAGCCCCGGAGAGCACAGATACGCAGTATTTT. Full variable domain (remainder filled in from reference TRBV7-9 and TRBJ2-3): DTGVSQNPRHKITKRGQNVTFRCDPISEHNRLYWYRQTLGQGPEFLTYFQNEAQLEKSRLLSDRFSAERPKGSFSTLEIQRTEQGDSAMYLCASSLAPESTDTQYFGPGTRLTVL.

CDR3 sequence: CASSVSQVEQYF. DNA for the CDR3: TGTGCCAGCAGCGTCTCCCAAGTCGAGCAGTACTTC. The chain joins TRBV12-3 or TRBV12-4 to TRBJ2-7, with unresolved D. The CDR3 is 12 amino acids. The ends were cut back, 6 bases at V and 6 bases at J, with 12 bases in the middle.

This clonotype came up many times. The CDR3 sequence is CASSRDSYNEQFF. The CDR3 region has the DNA TGTGCCAGCAGCCGGGACTCCTACAATGAGCAGTTCTTC. The chain is built from TRBV12-3 or TRBV12-4 and TRBJ2-1; a weak D match, TRBD2 (5 bases). The CDR3 has 13 residues. V was pared by 6 bases and J by 0 bases, with 6 bases between.

The chain is built from TRBV5-1 and TRBJ2-3, with 9 bases matching TRBD2. Trimming removed 0 bases from V and 1 base from J; junction bases left unmatched: 3. Germline loops: CDR1 SGHRS, CDR2 YFSETQ. The CDR3 length is 16 residues. The CDR3 here is CASSLAASGGTDTQYF. As DNA, the CDR3 is TGCGCCAGCAGCTTGGCAGCTAGCGGGGGCACAGATACGCAGTATTTT.

This chain links TRBV15 with TRBJ2-1, with a weak D call TRBD1 (6 bases). The germline V gene encodes CDR1 LNHNV and CDR2 YYDKDF (reference sequence). The CDR3 is made up of 14 amino acids. Trimming took off 4 bases at V and 2 bases at J, with 9 bases between the two ends. The CDR3 nucleotides are TGTGCCACCAGCACGTGGACAGCCTACAATGAGCAGTTCTTC. Protein: CATSTWTAYNEQFF.

This sequence joins TRBV12-3 or TRBV12-4 and TRBJ2-3; 7 bases map to TRBD2. After removal of 1 base from V and 8 bases from J, the junction contained 6 bases not matched to a gene. The CDR3 has 14 amino acids. The CDR3 coding sequence is TGTGCCAGCAGTTTAGGGGCGGGAGAATCTACGCAGTATTTT. It codes for CASSLGAGESTQYF.

There are a few counts of this clonotype. The genes are TRBV7-9 and TRBJ1-6; 9 bases match TRBD1. The V gene's germline CDR1 is SEHNR and CDR2 FQNEAQ (reference sequence). Trimming cost V 1 base and J 10 bases; bases outside gene matches: 5. The CDR3 runs 15 residues. The CDR3 reads CASSLGTGDGSPLHF. For the CDR3, the DNA is TGTGCCAGCAGCTTAGGGACAGGGGACGGGTCACCCCTCCACTTT.

The CDR3 DNA reads TGCGCCAGCAGCAATGGACAACCTAGCACAGATACGCAGTATTTT. Its protein is CASSNGQPSTDTQYF. The V call is TRBV5-1, the J call TRBJ2-3; the D gene is possibly TRBD1 (5 bases). The germline V gene encodes CDR1 SGHRS and CDR2 YFSETQ. With 4 bases removed from V and 0 bases from J, the gap between germline ends came to 12 bases. The CDR3 length is 15 residues.

There are a few counts of this clonotype. CDR3 coding DNA: TGCAGTGCCCGGGACAAGGGGAAGGCTTTCTTT. This translates into CSARDKGKAFF. V and J are TRBV20-1 and TRBJ1-1; D is perhaps TRBD1 (6 bases). CDR1 and CDR2 (germline): DFQATT, SNEGSKA (reference sequence). V lost 6 bases to trimming and J lost 11 bases, with 16 bases between them. The CDR3 sequence is 11 residues long.

This clonotype was observed a handful of times. The CDR3 is CASSFLTGGGTGELFF. For the CDR3, the DNA is TGTGCCAGCAGCTTCCTAACGGGAGGCGGAACCGGGGAGCTGTTTTTT. The chain combines TRBV7-9 with TRBJ2-2; the match to TRBD2 covers 7 bases. The CDR3 spans 16 residues. Trimming cost V 3 bases and J 5 bases; bases outside gene matches: 9. Germline CDR1 is SEHNR and CDR2 is FQNEAQ (reference sequence).

This rearrangement joins TRBV27 to TRBJ1-1; D gene uncertain. CDR3 length equals 15 residues. From germline, CDR1 is MNHEY and CDR2 SMNVEV (reference sequence). V was trimmed by 1 base and J by 4 bases, leaving 13 bases between them. CDR3 protein: CASSLFSGVGTEAFF. CDR3 bases: TGTGCCAGCAGTTTATTTTCCGGGGTGGGCACTGAAGCTTTCTTT.

V and J are TRBV20-1 and TRBJ1-1; D might be TRBD1 (6 bases). The CDR3 is 12 residues long. V was cut by 2 bases and J by 12 bases, with 16 bases left in between. Germline-derived CDR1 and CDR2 are DFQATT and SNEGSKA (reference sequence). The chain's CDR3 is CSARLGALKTFF. Here the CDR3 DNA reads TGCAGTGCTAGATTGGGGGCGCTTAAAACTTTCTTT.

The rearrangement uses TRBV6-2 or TRBV6-3 and TRBJ2-5; tentatively, D is TRBD2 (6 bases). The CDR3 totals 13 residues. Trimming stripped 4 bases from V and 5 bases from J, with 11 bases between. From germline, CDR1 is MNHEY and CDR2 SVGEGT. The CDR3 spells CASSSGVRETQYF. The CDR3 region has the DNA TGTGCCAGCAGTTCGGGGGTGCGTGAGACCCAGTACTTC.

This clonotype was seen only once. The chain recombines TRBV3-1 with TRBJ1-2; D is uncertain. Between the trimmed V and J ends, which lost 1 base and 4 bases, there was a span of 13 bases. CDR1 and CDR2 from the germline V gene are LGHDT and YNNKEL (reference sequence). The CDR3 has 15 amino acids. CDR3 DNA sequence: TGTGCCAGCAGCCAAGTCGCCTCAAAATTCTATGGCTACACCTTC. Encoded protein: CASSQVASKFYGYTF. The whole variable domain, remainder taken from reference TRBV3-1 and TRBJ1-2, is DTAVSQTPKYLVTQMGNDKSIKCEQNLGHDTMYWYKQDSKKFLKIMFSYNNKELIINETVPNRFSPKSPDKAHLNLHINSLELGDSAVYFCASSQVASKFYGYTFGSGTRLTVV.

This clonotype was observed a few times. V usage is TRBV4-2 and J usage is TRBJ2-3; D unclear. The CDR3 spans 16 residues. V was pared by 4 bases and J by 5 bases, with 19 bases between. From germline, CDR1 is LGHNA and CDR2 YNFKEQ. This CDR3 is CASSPSRALSGDTQYF. The CDR3 DNA follows: TGTGCCAGCAGCCCGTCCCGAGCACTGAGTGGAGATACGCAGTATTTT.

This clonotype appeared a few times. J is TRBJ2-5 and V is TRBV6-5; no clear D gene. V was pared by 0 bases and J by 5 bases, with 10 bases between. Germline CDR1 and CDR2: MNHEY and SVGAGI. This CDR3 spans 14 amino acids. CDR3 in amino acids: CASSYSKASETQYF. In DNA, the CDR3 is TGTGCCAGCAGTTACTCGAAGGCCAGCGAGACCCAGTACTTC.

The gene calls are TRBV2 and TRBJ2-3, with TRBD2 matching 13 bases. Germline CDR1 SNHLY, CDR2 FYNNEI. With V trimmed by 5 bases and J by 2 bases, 4 bases remained unmatched. The CDR3 has 16 amino acids. CDR3 region: CASSLTSGGITDTQYF. CDR3 nucleotides: TGTGCCAGCAGTCTGACTAGCGGGGGGATCACAGATACGCAGTATTTT. The full variable domain, with the rest looked up from reference TRBV2 and TRBJ2-3, is EPEVTQTPSHQVTQMGQEVILRCVPISNHLYFYWYRQILGQKVEFLVSFYNNEISEKSEIFDDQFSVERPDGSNFTLKIRSTKLEDSAMYFCASSLTSGGITDTQYFGPGTRLTVL.

This clonotype was counted between two and nine times. The chain recombines TRBV7-8 with TRBJ1-3, with D perhaps TRBD1 (6 bases). Trimming took off 4 bases at V and 2 bases at J, with 9 bases between the two ends. Germline lookup yields CDR1 SGHVS and CDR2 FQNEAQ. The CDR3 extends over 14 amino acids. CDR3 bases: TGTGCCAGCAGCTCATCAGGGGCTGGAAACACCATATATTTT. It translates to CASSSSGAGNTIYF. Full variable domain (missing parts from reference TRBV7-8 and TRBJ1-3): GAGVSQSPRYKVAKRGQDVALRCDPISGHVSLFWYQQALGQGPEFLTYFQNEAQLDKSGLPSDRFFAERPEGSVSTLKIQRTQQEDSAVYLCASSSSGAGNTIYFGEGSWLTVV.